The 24 T cell receptor beta chains below come from one sample, sequenced in a study of blood T cell repertoires in COVID-19. Libraries were prepared by immunoSEQ multiplex PCR; TCRdb keeps only in-frame clonotypes and omits some of them. This table has about 250,000 clones, about 87% appearing once. The specimen sequenced was PBMCs or T cells enriched from blood (not recorded which). These receptors were collected from a woman aged 25 to 39 with acute COVID-19.

V and J are TRBV18 and TRBJ2-1; the D gene is possibly TRBD2 (7 bases). The ends were cut back, 0 bases at V and 2 bases at J, with 14 bases in the middle. CDR3 length: 17 residues. Germline values: CDR1 KGHSH, CDR2 LQKENI. As DNA, the CDR3 is TGTGCCAGCTCACCACCCCATGGGGGGGGCGCCTACAATGAGCAGTTCTTC. Encoded protein: CASSPPHGGGAYNEQFF. Together with reference TRBV18 and TRBJ2-1, the CDR3 gives the full variable domain: NAGVMQNPRHLVRRRGQEARLRCSPMKGHSHVYWYRQLPEEGLKFMVYLQKENIIDESGMPKERFSAEFPKEGPSILRIQQVVRGDSAAYFCASSPPHGGGAYNEQFFGPGTRLTVL.

The chain joins TRBV27 to TRBJ1-1; D is undetermined. CDR3 length equals 16 residues. The germline V gene has CDR1 MNHEY and CDR2 SMNVEV (reference sequence). The V end was cut by 0 bases, the J end by 0 bases, with 11 bases between. The CDR3 bases are TGTGCCAGCAGTTTATCCGCAGGCGAAATGAACACTGAAGCTTTCTTT. It is translated as CASSLSAGEMNTEAFF.

The V call is TRBV28, the J call TRBJ1-5; D not resolved. Trimming left V 5 bases short and J 6 bases short, with 14 bases between. Germline V gene lookup returns CDR1 MDHEN and CDR2 SYDVKM. CDR3 length: 14 residues. In nucleotides, the CDR3 is TGTGCCAGCAGTGCGCAGGTTGGTATTCAGCCCCAGCATTTT. This gives the protein CASSAQVGIQPQHF.

The chain uses TRBV18 and TRBJ2-2, with 7 bases aligning to TRBD1. V lost 7 bases to trimming and J lost 1 base; unmatched junction nucleotides: 6. The CDR3 covers 15 residues. From germline, CDR1 is KGHSH and CDR2 LQKENI. This CDR3 is CASYRRQGNTGELFF. The CDR3 DNA reads as TGTGCCAGCTATCGACGACAGGGGAACACCGGGGAGCTGTTTTTT.

The chain carries TRBV4-1 and TRBJ2-5; maybe TRBD2 (6 bases). The length of the CDR3 is 15 residues. The V end was cut by 1 base, the J end by 7 bases, with 16 bases between. Germline V gene data show CDR1 as MGHRA and CDR2 as YSYEKL. This chain's CDR3 is CASSQVVGGGGTQYF. The CDR3 DNA reads as TGCGCCAGCAGCCAAGTCGTGGGAGGCGGTGGGACCCAGTACTTC.

This clone was observed a few times. The chain links TRBV5-1 to TRBJ1-3, with D perhaps matching TRBD1 (6 bases). This CDR3 comprises 14 residues. V shed 2 bases and J shed 6 bases, with 12 bases lying between them. Looked up from germline, CDR1 is SGHRS and CDR2 is YFSETQ. The DNA for the CDR3 is TGCGCCAGCAGCTTACAGGGAGGGCAAAACACCATATATTTT. It specifies CASSLQGGQNTIYF.

This chain uses TRBV6-6 with TRBJ2-3; D remains unclear. Germline values: CDR1 MNHNY, CDR2 SVGAGI (reference sequence). CDR3 length: 14 amino acids. V was pared by 7 bases and J by 1 base, with 12 bases between. The DNA of the CDR3 is TGTGCCAGCAATGTGCCGGTGGGCACAGATACGCAGTATTTT. Residues: CASNVPVGTDTQYF.

The rearrangement uses TRBV6-2 or TRBV6-3 and TRBJ2-2, with D maybe TRBD2 (5 bases). The germline V and J ends were trimmed by 5 bases and 3 bases, with 10 bases remaining between them. Germline V lookup: CDR1 MNHEY, CDR2 SVGEGT. CDR3 length: 14 amino acids. The CDR3 region has the DNA TGTGCCAGCAGTCCAGGACTTTACACCGGGGAGCTGTTTTTT. It yields the protein CASSPGLYTGELFF.

The chain links TRBV19 to TRBJ2-1; 11 bases map to TRBD2. Germline-derived CDR1 and CDR2 are LNHDA and SQIVND (reference sequence). Germline trimming cut 4 bases from V and 10 bases from J; bases unmatched to any gene: 9. This CDR3 region has 15 residues. The CDR3 nucleotides read TGTGCCAGTAGTAACGCACTAGCGGGGGAAGGGGAGCAGTTCTTC. This sequence encodes CASSNALAGEGEQFF.

This clone has just one count. The gene calls are TRBV3-1 (or the pseudogene TRBV3-2) and TRBJ1-5; TRBD1 agrees at 10 bases. In germline, CDR1 is LGHDT, CDR2 YNNKEL (reference sequence). V shed 4 bases and J 7 bases; nucleotides not matched to a gene: 4. This CDR3 is built from 14 residues. The CDR3 loop reads CASSPGQGGQPQHF. The CDR3 DNA follows: TGTGCCAGCAGCCCCGGACAGGGGGGACAGCCCCAGCATTTT.

This clone was found a few times. V gene TRBV10-3 combines with J gene TRBJ2-5; 9 bases align to TRBD2. After removal of 8 bases from V and 10 bases from J, the junction contained 8 bases not matched to a gene. Germline loops: CDR1 ENHRY, CDR2 SYGVKD. The CDR3 covers 12 residues. The CDR3 coding sequence is TGTGCCATCTCTAGCGGGGAGAGCGTCCAGTACTTC. It translates to CAISSGESVQYF.

The genes are TRBV6-1 and TRBJ1-1; D call uncertain. The germline V gene encodes CDR1 MNHNS and CDR2 SASEGT. This CDR3 is 16 amino acids long. Trimming shortened V by 2 bases and J by 0 bases, and 13 bases separated the two germline ends. CDR3 coding DNA: TGTGCCAGCAGTGAACATGTGACACCCATGAACACTGAAGCTTTCTTT. Protein product: CASSEHVTPMNTEAFF.

The gene calls are TRBV20-1 and TRBJ1-2; D call uncertain. There are 11 residues in the CDR3. V lost 0 bases, J lost 6 bases, and 5 bases lay in between. CDR1 and CDR2 from the germline V gene are DFQATT and SNEGSKA (reference sequence). This CDR3 reads CSARDLHGYTF. In DNA, the CDR3 is TGCAGTGCTAGAGATCTCCATGGCTACACCTTC.

The chain employs TRBV11-2 and TRBJ2-7; TRBD1 aligns across 7 bases. Germline V gene sequence: CDR1 SGHAT, CDR2 FQNNGV. Losses at the gene ends were 5 bases for V and 6 bases for J; bases not matched to a gene: 10. The CDR3 is 14 residues long. The CDR3 DNA reads as TGTGCCAGCAGCAGTTGGACAGGCGCTGGCGAGCAGTACTTC. Its translation: CASSSWTGAGEQYF. The entire variable domain, with the rest obtained from reference TRBV11-2 and TRBJ2-7, is as follows: EAGVAQSPRYKIIEKRQSVAFWCNPISGHATLYWYQQILGQGPKLLIQFQNNGVVDDSQLPKDRFSAERLKGVDSTLKIQPAKLEDSAVYLCASSSWTGAGEQYFGPGTRLTVT.

The V call is TRBV4-1, the J call TRBJ1-3; perhaps TRBD1 as D (5 bases). Between the trimmed V and J ends, which lost 0 bases and 2 bases, there was a span of 14 bases. This CDR3 region has 17 residues. Per the germline V gene, CDR1 is MGHRA and CDR2 is YSYEKL. DNA for the CDR3: TGCGCCAGCAGCCAAGATCGCAGGGAGGCTACTGGAAACACCATATATTTT. Amino acids: CASSQDRREATGNTIYF.

The table lists this clone with a count of one. This chain links TRBV19 with TRBJ2-1, with no clear D. From germline, CDR1 is LNHDA and CDR2 SQIVND (reference sequence). Trimming shortened V by 2 bases and J by 1 base, and 9 bases separated the two germline ends. This CDR3 comprises 15 residues. Here the CDR3 reads CASSILAESYNEQFF. The CDR3 DNA sequence: TGTGCCAGTAGTATATTGGCAGAATCCTACAATGAGCAGTTCTTC.

This clone was found once. V gene TRBV7-9 combines with J gene TRBJ1-2; tentatively, D is TRBD1 (6 bases). V lost 3 bases, J lost 7 bases, and 15 bases lay in between. In germline, CDR1 is SEHNR, CDR2 FQNEAQ (reference sequence). This CDR3 is built from 14 residues. CDR3: CASSFPGRGSGYTF. CDR3 DNA: TGTGCCAGCAGCTTCCCCGGCAGGGGAAGTGGCTACACCTTC.

This clone appeared once. CDR3 DNA sequence: TGCGCCAGCAGCCAAGGGGGACAGGCCTCTGGGGCCAACGTCCTGACTTTC. This translates into CASSQGGQASGANVLTF. V and J are TRBV4-1 and TRBJ2-6, with 8 bases fitting TRBD1. The V gene end was trimmed by 1 base and the J gene end by 0 bases; junction bases not matched to a gene: 2. CDR1 MGHRA and CDR2 YSYEKL come from the germline V gene. The CDR3 has 17 residues.

This sequence joins TRBV5-4 and TRBJ2-3; D might be TRBD2 (6 bases). The CDR3 has 15 residues. Trimming removed 2 bases from V and 6 bases from J, with 16 bases in between. In germline, CDR1 is SGHNT, CDR2 YYREEE (reference sequence). CDR3 amino acids: CASSFQTSFADTQYF. CDR3 DNA sequence: TGTGCCAGCAGCTTCCAGACTAGTTTTGCCGATACGCAGTATTTT.

This clone came up a few times. The chain carries TRBV5-6 and TRBJ1-1, with no clear D. Trimming left V 0 bases short and J 5 bases short, with 5 bases between. Germline V gene lookup returns CDR1 SGHDT and CDR2 YYEEEE. The CDR3 is 12 amino acids. In nucleotides, the CDR3 is TGTGCCAGCAGCTTGGTTAGTACTGAAGCTTTCTTT. As protein: CASSLVSTEAFF. Looking up the rest from reference TRBV5-6 and TRBJ1-1 gives the full variable domain: DAGVTQSPTHLIKTRGQQVTLRCSPKSGHDTVSWYQQALGQGPQFIFQYYEEEERQRGNFPDRFSGHQFPNYSSELNVNALLLGDSALYLCASSLVSTEAFFGQGTRLTVV.

The rearrangement uses TRBV5-6 and TRBJ2-5, with TRBD1 matching over 7 bases. This CDR3 comprises 14 residues. CDR1 is SGHDT and CDR2 is YYEEEE in the germline V gene. Trimming cost V 2 bases and J 3 bases; bases outside gene matches: 4. This CDR3 reads CASSFKDRKETQYF. CDR3 coding DNA: TGTGCCAGCAGCTTTAAGGACAGGAAAGAGACCCAGTACTTC. The full variable domain, its missing parts supplied by reference TRBV5-6 and TRBJ2-5, is DAGVTQSPTHLIKTRGQQVTLRCSPKSGHDTVSWYQQALGQGPQFIFQYYEEEERQRGNFPDRFSGHQFPNYSSELNVNALLLGDSALYLCASSFKDRKETQYFGPGTRLLVL.

The gene calls are TRBV7-9 and TRBJ1-1; D not certain. Per the germline V gene, CDR1 is SEHNR and CDR2 is FQNEAQ (reference sequence). CDR3 size: 11 residues. Trimming left V 8 bases short and J 4 bases short, with 8 bases between. The CDR3 nucleotides read TGTGCCAGCTTTGCCGGCACTGAAGCTTTCTTT. This translates into CASFAGTEAFF. Combining the CDR3 with reference TRBV7-9 and TRBJ1-1 gives the whole variable domain DTGVSQNPRHKITKRGQNVTFRCDPISEHNRLYWYRQTLGQGPEFLTYFQNEAQLEKSRLLSDRFSAERPKGSFSTLEIQRTEQGDSAMYLCASFAGTEAFFGQGTRLTVV.

The chain carries TRBV18 and TRBJ1-4; possibly TRBD1 for D (5 bases). The length of the CDR3 is 14 residues. Germline assignment: CDR1 KGHSH and CDR2 LQKENI. V lost 6 bases and J 8 bases, leaving 16 bases between the germline ends. The CDR3 nucleotides read TGTGCCAGCTCTGCCCGGGGGGTGGAAGAAAAACTGTTTTTT. Encoded protein: CASSARGVEEKLFF.

The V call is TRBV28, the J call TRBJ1-5; TRBD1 might be the D (5 bases). V was trimmed by 6 bases and J by 6 bases, leaving 12 bases between them. From germline, CDR1 is MDHEN and CDR2 SYDVKM. The CDR3 consists of 13 residues. The chain's CDR3 is CASSSSGIQPQHF. The CDR3 DNA reads TGTGCCAGCAGCTCCTCAGGGATTCAGCCCCAGCATTTT.